This is a list of T cell receptor beta chains from one sample in a study of cytomegalovirus exposure and HLA in healthy donors. Produced via immunoSEQ multiplex PCR; TCRdb's table is partial and in-frame only. The sample has 95,000 to 150,000 clones; around three quarters are singletons. The sequencing input was PBMCs. Every receptor here comes from a middle-aged woman in good health and CMV-seropositive. The CDR3 runs from the conserved cysteine through the conserved F or W. Fields, in order: D gene, CDR3 length, V gene, CDR3 protein. The D gene is left open where the match is weak.

NA 14 TRBV10-2 CASRGLRGEETQYF
NA 16 TRBV5-1 CASSLGGGPGANVLTF
NA 16 TRBV2 CASSVSEAFSYNEQFF
TRBD2 16 TRBV27 CASSLLGAGGPHEQFF
TRBD1 15 TRBV15 CATSRPWTGVNTIYF
NA 16 TRBV4-2 CASSQAGVLGDEKLFF
NA 14 TRBV27 CASSFYSPNYGYTF
NA 16 TRBV19 CASSIDLGALGHEQFF
NA 13 TRBV2 CASTQGEGTEAFF
NA 14 TRBV7-3 CASSAGGSGYGYTF
NA 12 TRBV29-1 CSAFQGNTEAFF
TRBD1 14 TRBV29-1 CSVEVGTGSYEQYF
TRBD2 15 TRBV5-1 CASSLSPTGGGEQFF
TRBD1 16 TRBV4-1 CASSPPGTGESEKLFF
TRBD2 17 TRBV4-2 CASSQVERGAGTDTQYF
NA 19 TRBV7-2 CASSLVGLASQAKFYEQYF
NA 15 TRBV7-2 CASSFESHDNSPLHF
TRBD1 16 TRBV5-6 CASSLAGQGKDQPQHF
NA 14 TRBV5-1 CASSTQGSGNTIYF
TRBD1 16 TRBV14 CASSQGTGRSADTQYF
NA 12 TRBV6-1 CASSTRNNEQFF
TRBD2 16 TRBV5-1 CASSWGTSGRHNEQFF
NA 16 TRBV7-9 CASSLMGARFGNTIYF
TRBD1 15 TRBV5-4 CASSSGQGSGTEAFF
NA 14 TRBV7-2 CASSLGLNNEKLFF
TRBD2 16 TRBV10-3 CAISESGAGGPHEQFF
TRBD2 15 TRBV2 CASSQGLAGGETQYF
TRBD2 15 TRBV5-6 CASSLTSGGADTQYF
TRBD1 15 TRBV10-1 CASSPGTGNTYEQYF
NA 11 TRBV19 CASSSVGPLHF
TRBD1 17 TRBV27 CASSFTPPDRVPYEQYF
TRBD2 15 TRBV10-3 CAISGAGGGADTQYF
NA 14 TRBV7-2 CASGADSNTYEQYF
TRBD1 17 TRBV4-2 CASSQDVGDRYNSPLHF
NA 17 TRBV27 CASSPHGAMGTNSPLHF
TRBD1 14 TRBV5-6 CASRGTGTSYEQYF
TRBD1 15 TRBV6-6 CASSFQGTGADGYTF
TRBD1 15 TRBV2 CASKTGVRYTDTQYF
TRBD2 18 TRBV9 CASSGGPSPAGVTGELFF